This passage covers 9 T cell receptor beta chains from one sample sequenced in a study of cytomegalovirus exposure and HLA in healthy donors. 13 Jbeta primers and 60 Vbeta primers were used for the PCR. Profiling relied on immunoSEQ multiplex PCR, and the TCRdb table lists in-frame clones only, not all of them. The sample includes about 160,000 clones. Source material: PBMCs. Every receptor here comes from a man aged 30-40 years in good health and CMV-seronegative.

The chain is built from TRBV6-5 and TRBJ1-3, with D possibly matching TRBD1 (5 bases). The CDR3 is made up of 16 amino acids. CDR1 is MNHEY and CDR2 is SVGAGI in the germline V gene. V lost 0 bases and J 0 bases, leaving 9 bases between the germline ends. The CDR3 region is CASSYSGGVSGNTIYF. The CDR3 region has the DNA TGTGCCAGCAGTTACTCGGGGGGGGTCTCTGGAAACACCATATATTTT.

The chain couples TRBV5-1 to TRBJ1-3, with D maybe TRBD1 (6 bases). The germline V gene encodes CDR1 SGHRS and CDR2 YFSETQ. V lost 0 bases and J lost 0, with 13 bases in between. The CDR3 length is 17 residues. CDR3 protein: CASSLEGQSLSGNTIYF. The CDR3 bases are TGCGCCAGCAGCTTGGAAGGACAGAGTCTCTCTGGAAACACCATATATTTT.

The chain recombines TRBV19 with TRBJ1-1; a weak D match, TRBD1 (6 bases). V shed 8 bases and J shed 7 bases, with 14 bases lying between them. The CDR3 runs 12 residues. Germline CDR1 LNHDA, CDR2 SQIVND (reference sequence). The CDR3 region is CASQGGTFEAFF. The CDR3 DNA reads TGTGCCAGTCAAGGGGGAACATTTGAAGCTTTCTTT.

The CDR3 loop is CASSLRGGTTEAFF. The DNA of the CDR3 is TGTGCCAGCTCACTTAGGGGGGGAACCACTGAAGCTTTCTTT. V usage is TRBV18 and J usage is TRBJ1-1, with a possible D match to TRBD1 (6 bases). The CDR3 is 14 amino acids. Between the trimmed V and J ends, which lost 4 bases and 4 bases, there was a span of 13 bases. Germline CDR1 and CDR2: KGHSH and LQKENI. Full variable domain (missing parts from reference TRBV18 and TRBJ1-1): NAGVMQNPRHLVRRRGQEARLRCSPMKGHSHVYWYRQLPEEGLKFMVYLQKENIIDESGMPKERFSAEFPKEGPSILRIQQVVRGDSAAYFCASSLRGGTTEAFFGQGTRLTVV.

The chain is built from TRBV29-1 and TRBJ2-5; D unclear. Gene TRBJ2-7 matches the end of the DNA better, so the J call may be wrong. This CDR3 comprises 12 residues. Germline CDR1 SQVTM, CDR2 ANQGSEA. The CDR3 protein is CSATISSYEQYF. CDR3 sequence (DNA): TGCAGCGCCACTATTAGCTCCTACGAGCAGTACTTC.

The CDR3, as DNA: TGTGCCAGCGGGCTTACTAACTATGGCTACACCTTC. Its protein product is CASGLTNYGYTF. The V and J genes are TRBV28 and TRBJ1-2, with unresolved D. The ends were cut back, 8 bases at V and 0 bases at J, with 7 bases in the middle. Germline V gene data show CDR1 as MDHEN and CDR2 as SYDVKM. The CDR3 spans 12 residues.

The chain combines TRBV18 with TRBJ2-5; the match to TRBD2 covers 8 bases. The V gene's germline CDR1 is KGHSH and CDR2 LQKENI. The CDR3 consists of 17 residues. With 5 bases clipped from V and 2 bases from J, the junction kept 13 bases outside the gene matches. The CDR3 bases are TGTGCCAGCTCAAGAACACTAGCGGCCCGGGGTCAAGAGACCCAGTACTTC. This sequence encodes CASSRTLAARGQETQYF.

CDR3 residues: CASSSEGRAWGNYGYTF. The CDR3 DNA sequence: TGTGCCAGCAGCTCCGAAGGCAGGGCCTGGGGTAACTATGGCTACACCTTC. The chain employs TRBV11-2 and TRBJ1-2; TRBD1 is a possible D gene (5 bases). V lost 4 bases and J lost 1, with 19 bases in between. The CDR3 sequence is 17 residues long. CDR1 and CDR2 from the germline V gene are SGHAT and FQNNGV.

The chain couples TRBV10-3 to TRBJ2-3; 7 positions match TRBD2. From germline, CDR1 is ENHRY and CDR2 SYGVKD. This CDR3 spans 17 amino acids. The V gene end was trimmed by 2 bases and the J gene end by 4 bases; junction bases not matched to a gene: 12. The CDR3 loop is CAISESYGGSSSDTQYF. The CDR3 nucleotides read TGTGCCATCAGTGAGAGTTACGGCGGGAGTTCATCAGATACGCAGTATTTT.